This T cell receptor beta chain was identified in a study of T cell responses to AZD1222 COVID-19 vaccine. The protocol was immunoSEQ multiplex PCR, while the TCRdb copy is restricted to in-frame clones and leaves out a portion. The repertoire consists of about 180,000 clones, with roughly 91% occurring once and the leading ten covering 1.5% to 2%. Specimen: peripheral blood, collected on day 0 of AZD1222 vaccination. This TCR was recovered from an adult in good health.

CDR3 amino acids: CASSRGLAGAYNEQFF. CDR3 sequence (DNA): TGTGCCAGCAGCCGCGGCCTAGCGGGGGCCTACAATGAGCAGTTCTTC. V gene TRBV7-9 combines with J gene TRBJ2-1; 10 nucleotides align to TRBD2. This CDR3 has 16 residues. Per the germline V gene, CDR1 is SEHNR and CDR2 is FQNEAQ (reference sequence). The ends lost 5 bases at V and 2 bases at J; junction bases unmatched: 6.